This T cell receptor beta chain was captured by sequencing in a study of cytomegalovirus exposure and HLA in healthy donors. V was shortened by 2 bases and J by 8 bases, with 11 bases between the two germline ends. Germline CDR1 SGHNT, CDR2 YYREEE (reference sequence). The CDR3 runs to 13 residues. The study ran its PCR with 60 Vbeta and 13 Jbeta primers. Using immunoSEQ multiplex PCR, the repertoire was profiled, and TCRdb retains in-frame clones only, with some absent. Found here are more than 150,000 clones, roughly 80% of them singletons; the top ten hold 3.8%. Specimen: PBMCs. This receptor was identified in a man aged 45 to 65 in good health and CMV-seronegative. The chain employs TRBV5-4 and TRBJ2-4; TRBD2 might be the D (5 bases). The CDR3 DNA sequence: TGTGCCAGCAGCTTTCCAGGAGGAGACATTCAGTACTTC. This gives the protein CASSFPGGDIQYF.